The entry below gives a single T cell receptor (beta chain) sequence along with its context. These data originate in a study of blood T cell repertoires in COVID-19. Study-wide background: T cells, B-cell-depleted T cells, or PBMCs supplied cDNA or gDNA.

Authors' methods: From reference gene primer amplification, estimates of nucleated cell counts were derived. Profiled with immunoSEQ multiplex PCR; TCRdb holds only in-frame clones, not every one. Clone size and V and J calls were adopted from that table, with D and trimming inferred from the DNA. The data show about 150,000 clones, 87% seen once. J was trimmed by 4 bases and V by 5 bases; bases with no gene match: 9. This CDR3 region has 16 residues. From germline, CDR1 is MNHEY and CDR2 SMNVEV (reference sequence). This receptor was taken from a man at least 80 years old with acute or convalescent COVID-19. The sample was peripheral blood. The rearrangement joins TRBV27 to TRBJ2-3; 10 bases match TRBD1. Here the CDR3 reads CASSKRTGGRADTQYF. The CDR3 DNA reads TGTGCCAGCAGTAAGCGGACAGGGGGTAGGGCAGATACGCAGTATTTT.